Following are 9 T cell receptor beta chains from one sample sequenced in a study of blood T cell repertoires in COVID-19. Measured with immunoSEQ multiplex PCR; TCRdb has only the in-frame clones, and not every one. The sample lists some 150,000 clones; approximately 80% were seen once. What was sequenced was peripheral blood. These receptors were collected from a human donor in a cohort sampled during active COVID-19.

The rearrangement links TRBV7-2 to TRBJ1-1; D remains unclear. The CDR3 totals 14 residues. V shed 1 base and J shed 2 bases, with 8 bases lying between them. Germline V gene sequence: CDR1 SGHTA, CDR2 FQGNSA. The CDR3 region has the DNA TGTGCCAGCAGCTTAGGGACTCGCAACACTGAAGCTTTCTTT. Translated: CASSLGTRNTEAFF.

This CDR3 is CASGGSGVAGEGKTQYF. DNA of the CDR3: TGTGCCAGCGGGGGAAGTGGGGTAGCGGGAGAGGGGAAGACCCAGTACTTC. V and J are TRBV2 and TRBJ2-5; TRBD2 agrees at 9 bases. V lost 8 bases, J lost 6 bases, and 19 bases stayed unmatched. The CDR3 loop spans 17 amino acids. CDR1 is SNHLY and CDR2 is FYNNEI in the germline V gene.

CDR3 residues: CASSFTVPKDNEQFF. Here the CDR3 DNA reads TGTGCCAGCAGCTTTACAGTCCCTAAGGACAATGAGCAGTTCTTC. The V and J genes are TRBV6-5 and TRBJ2-1; D unresolved. V lost 6 bases, J lost 5 bases, and 17 bases lay in between. Germline V gives CDR1 MNHEY, CDR2 SVGAGI. This CDR3 is built from 15 residues.

This clone was found a few times. At one boundary the junction diverges from the germline segment, which might be a read error. This chain joins TRBV7-7 and TRBJ2-3, with D tentatively TRBD2 (6 bases). The CDR3 has 16 amino acids. Germline V CDR1 and CDR2: SSHAT, FNYEAQ (reference sequence). The CDR3 loop reads CASSRPAGTSTDTQYF. CDR3 DNA sequence: TGTGCTAGCAGCCGTCCGGCCGGGACTAGCACAGATACGCAGTATTTT.

This clone has just one count. The CDR3 nucleotides are TGTGCCAGCAGTCCCCGCTCGGGAAAACTGTTTTTT. It yields the protein CASSPRSGKLFF. V usage is TRBV27 and J usage is TRBJ1-4; D not resolved. The germline V and J ends were trimmed by 5 bases and 10 bases, with 11 bases remaining between them. This CDR3 is 12 amino acids long. Germline CDR1 is MNHEY and CDR2 is SMNVEV (reference sequence).

This clone was found once. The V call is TRBV19, the J call TRBJ2-3; 8 bases are shared with TRBD1. The CDR3 runs to 15 residues. Losses at the gene ends were 5 bases for V and 1 base for J; bases not matched to a gene: 5. Germline V gene lookup returns CDR1 LNHDA and CDR2 SQIVND (reference sequence). The CDR3 DNA is TGTGCCAGTAGTGGGACAGGTCGGGGCACAGATACGCAGTATTTT. Amino acid sequence: CASSGTGRGTDTQYF.

This CDR3 reads CAWRRGPRANTEAFF. DNA of the CDR3: TGTGCCTGGCGTAGGGGGCCTAGGGCGAACACTGAAGCTTTCTTT. The gene calls are TRBV30 and TRBJ1-1; 7 positions agree with TRBD1. This CDR3 spans 15 amino acids. Germline values: CDR1 GTSNPN, CDR2 SVGIG (reference sequence). V lost 5 bases to trimming and J lost 1 base; unmatched junction nucleotides: 10.

This chain joins TRBV9 and TRBJ2-2; no reliable D call. The germline V gene has CDR1 SGDLS and CDR2 YYNGEE. CDR3 size: 15 residues. The ends were cut back, 2 bases at V and 3 bases at J, with 11 bases in the middle. The CDR3 DNA is TGTGCCAGCAGCGTGAGAACTGGTGACACCGGGGAGCTGTTTTTT. Translation: CASSVRTGDTGELFF. Full variable domain (outside the CDR3, taken from reference TRBV9 and TRBJ2-2): DSGVTQTPKHLITATGQRVTLRCSPRSGDLSVYWYQQSLDQGLQFLIQYYNGEERAKGNILERFSAQQFPDLHSELNLSSLELGDSALYFCASSVRTGDTGELFFGEGSRLTVL.

The genes are TRBV5-1 and TRBJ1-5, with D possibly TRBD1 on 6 matching bases. The ends were cut back, 0 bases at V and 7 bases at J, with 14 bases in the middle. CDR1 and CDR2 from the germline V gene are SGHRS and YFSETQ. The CDR3 is made up of 15 amino acids. CDR3 coding DNA: TGCGCCAGCAGCTTGGCTGGGGATAGGGGGCAGCCCCAGCATTTT. Residues: CASSLAGDRGQPQHF.